This is a list of T cell receptor beta chains from one sample in a study of blood T cell repertoires in COVID-19. The method was immunoSEQ multiplex PCR; TCRdb's version includes in-frame clones alone and lacks a portion of them. This table holds over 200,000 clones, 70% to 90% found once. Sample: PBMCs or T cells enriched from blood (not recorded which). The origin of the receptors is a man aged 25-45 years who had recovered from COVID-19. Both conserved end residues are part of each CDR3. Each record gives: J gene, V gene, clone size, D gene, CDR3 DNA, CDR3 protein. D genes are given only for firm matches. The listing skips clone size in some rows; elsewhere it reads once, few, many or a size class.

J: TRBJ2-7; V: TRBV11-2; size: NA; D: NA; DNA: TGTGCCAGCAGCTTAGGTCTCTACGAGCAGTACTTC; CDR3: CASSLGLYEQYF
J: TRBJ2-4; V: TRBV19; size: once; D: TRBD1; DNA: TGTGCCAGTAGTATAGACGGTCCGACAGGGGACTTAGCCAAAAACATTCAGTACTTC; CDR3: CASSIDGPTGDLAKNIQYF
J: TRBJ2-6; V: TRBV5-1; size: NA; D: TRBD1; DNA: TGCGCCAGCAGCTCAGCCGGGACAGGGGCATCTGGGGCCAACGTCCTGACTTTC; CDR3: CASSSAGTGASGANVLTF
J: TRBJ2-7; V: TRBV4-2; size: once; D: TRBD1; DNA: TGTGCCAGCAGCCAGGGACACGATACGACAGGGCGAGAGCAGTACTTC; CDR3: CASSQGHDTTGREQYF
J: TRBJ2-7; V: TRBV19; size: NA; D: NA; DNA: TGTGCCAGTAGTATTGGTTCCGGCTACGAGCAGTACTTC; CDR3: CASSIGSGYEQYF
J: TRBJ2-7; V: TRBV2; size: NA; D: TRBD2; DNA: TGTGCCAGCAGCATACAGGGGACTAGCCTCCTCGAGCAGTACTTC; CDR3: CASSIQGTSLLEQYF
J: TRBJ1-2; V: TRBV6-5; size: NA; D: TRBD1; DNA: TGTGCCAGCAGTCGGACAGGGCCCCTTTATGGCTACACCTTC; CDR3: CASSRTGPLYGYTF
J: TRBJ2-1; V: TRBV3-1/TRBV3-2; size: NA; D: TRBD2; DNA: TGTGCCAGCAGCCAAGGGGGCCTAGCGGGAGAGAGGTCCTACAATGAGCAGTTCTTC; CDR3: CASSQGGLAGERSYNEQFF
J: TRBJ1-1; V: TRBV18; size: NA; D: TRBD1; DNA: TGTGCCAGCTCACCTCGGACAGGCCCACCGCTTGCAGCTTTCTTT; CDR3: CASSPRTGPPLAAFF
J: TRBJ2-7; V: TRBV11-2; size: NA; D: NA; DNA: TGTGCCAGCAGCCGCCCAGGGTTCGAGCAGTACTTC; CDR3: CASSRPGFEQYF
J: TRBJ1-2; V: TRBV12-3/TRBV12-4; size: NA; D: NA; DNA: TGTGCCAGCAGTCAACCACAGGGCCAAGCAGCCTTC; CDR3: CASSQPQGQAAF
J: TRBJ1-1; V: TRBV6-5; size: many; D: NA; DNA: TGTGCCAGCACCGCAAAGGGACAGAACACTGAAGCTTTCTTT; CDR3: CASTAKGQNTEAFF
J: TRBJ2-7; V: TRBV2; size: NA; D: NA; DNA: TGTGCCAGCAGGTCGCGGCAACTCTCCTACGAGCAGTACTTC; CDR3: CASRSRQLSYEQYF
J: TRBJ1-1; V: TRBV27; size: few; D: NA; DNA: TGTGCCAGCAGTTTTCAGGGGAACACTGAAGCTTTCTTT; CDR3: CASSFQGNTEAFF
J: TRBJ2-2; V: TRBV7-6; size: NA; D: NA; DNA: TGTGCCAGCAGCGCTTGGCCCCCGACTTATATTACCAGGGAGCTGTTTTTT; CDR3: CASSAWPPTYITRELFF
J: TRBJ1-1; V: TRBV11-2; size: NA; D: TRBD1; DNA: TGTGCCAGCAGCTCTACCACAGGGGGGCTTGAAGCTTTCTTT; CDR3: CASSSTTGGLEAFF
J: TRBJ1-2; V: TRBV5-4; size: few; D: NA; DNA: TGTGCCAGCAGCTCGCCCGGAGCAGGGGTCTCCTATGGCTACACCTTC; CDR3: CASSSPGAGVSYGYTF
J: TRBJ1-2; V: TRBV2; size: NA; D: TRBD1; DNA: TGTGCCAGCAGTAACCGGGACAGGGGTCCTTATGGCTACACCTTC; CDR3: CASSNRDRGPYGYTF
J: TRBJ1-6; V: TRBV27; size: NA; D: NA; DNA: TGTGCCAGCAGAAGCGCCGGAGATAATTCACCCCTCCACTTT; CDR3: CASRSAGDNSPLHF
J: TRBJ2-7; V: TRBV2; size: NA; D: NA; DNA: TGTGCCAGCAGCGCCTGGGACACATCATACGAGCAGTACTTC; CDR3: CASSAWDTSYEQYF
J: TRBJ2-7; V: TRBV11-2; size: NA; D: NA; DNA: TGTGCCAGCAGCTCACTACGGGACTACGAGCAGTACTTC; CDR3: CASSSLRDYEQYF
J: TRBJ1-4; V: TRBV19; size: NA; D: NA; DNA: TGTGCCAGTAGTATAGGTCGGCCCGGAGTCGGGGCTAATGAAAAACTGTTTTTT; CDR3: CASSIGRPGVGANEKLFF
J: TRBJ2-1; V: TRBV14; size: NA; D: TRBD2; DNA: TGTGCCAGCAGCCAAACTAGCGGGAGGTTCGGGAATGAGCAGTTCTTC; CDR3: CASSQTSGRFGNEQFF
J: TRBJ1-1; V: TRBV3-1/TRBV3-2; size: NA; D: TRBD1; DNA: TGTGCCAGCAACCGACAGGGGGGATACACTGAAGCTTTCTTT; CDR3: CASNRQGGYTEAFF
J: TRBJ1-3; V: TRBV7-3; size: once; D: TRBD1; DNA: TGTGCCAGCACTCGGACAGGGCAAACCTTCTCTGGAAACACCATATATTTT; CDR3: CASTRTGQTFSGNTIYF
J: TRBJ1-5; V: TRBV19; size: NA; D: TRBD1; DNA: TGTGCCAGTAGTCCACAGAGCCCGGGACAGGGATCGAGCAATCAGCCCCAGCATTTT; CDR3: CASSPQSPGQGSSNQPQHF
J: TRBJ1-3; V: TRBV5-1; size: NA; D: NA; DNA: TGCGCCAGCAGCTTGGGCGGGTCTGGAAACACCATATATTTT; CDR3: CASSLGGSGNTIYF
J: TRBJ2-3; V: TRBV5-4; size: NA; D: TRBD2; DNA: TGTGCCAGCAGCCCCTGGGTAGTAGCGGGGCAGGATACGCAGTATTTT; CDR3: CASSPWVVAGQDTQYF
J: TRBJ1-5; V: TRBV5-4; size: NA; D: NA; DNA: TGTGCCAGCAGCAAATCAGGAAGCAATCAGCCCCAGCATTTT; CDR3: CASSKSGSNQPQHF
J: TRBJ2-5; V: TRBV20-1; size: NA; D: NA; DNA: TGCAGTGCTAGTCAGGGAAGGTTGGAGGAGACCCAGTACTTC; CDR3: CSASQGRLEETQYF
J: TRBJ2-1; V: TRBV9; size: NA; D: TRBD2; DNA: TGTGCCAGCAGCGTATCGTTAGGCGGGGGGGGCTCCTACAATGAGCAGTTCTTC; CDR3: CASSVSLGGGGSYNEQFF
J: TRBJ2-7; V: TRBV5-1; size: NA; D: TRBD1; DNA: TGCGCCAGCAGCTACGGACAGGGTACAGAGTACTTC; CDR3: CASSYGQGTEYF
J: TRBJ2-1; V: TRBV11-3; size: NA; D: NA; DNA: TGTGCCAGCAGCTTAATCCAGGGCAATGAGCAGTTCTTC; CDR3: CASSLIQGNEQFF
J: TRBJ1-2; V: TRBV21-1; size: many; D: NA; DNA: TGTGCCAGCAGCTCCCCGATAGACTCTAGCTATGGCTACACCTTC; CDR3: CASSSPIDSSYGYTF
J: TRBJ1-2; V: TRBV5-1; size: NA; D: TRBD1; DNA: TGCGCCAGCAGCCCCCACAGGGGAGGATACACCTTC; CDR3: CASSPHRGGYTF
J: TRBJ1-5; V: TRBV4-1; size: NA; D: NA; DNA: TGCGCCAGCAGCCAACTAGGACAGATAGGGGATCAGCCCCAGCATTTT; CDR3: CASSQLGQIGDQPQHF
J: TRBJ2-3; V: TRBV29-1; size: NA; D: NA; DNA: TGCAGCGTTGAAGATCTTAGAGGAGGGGCTTTTTCACCTAGTCGAGATACGCAGTATTTT; CDR3: CSVEDLRGGAFSPSRDTQYF
J: TRBJ1-4; V: TRBV7-2; size: NA; D: NA; DNA: TGTGCCAGCAGCTTACGTGCGGGGGTTAATGAAAAACTGTTTTTT; CDR3: CASSLRAGVNEKLFF
J: TRBJ1-6; V: TRBV25-1; size: NA; D: TRBD1; DNA: TGTGCCAGCGGGACAGGGGAAGGTTCCTATAATTCACCCCTCCACTTT; CDR3: CASGTGEGSYNSPLHF
J: TRBJ2-3; V: TRBV5-1; size: NA; D: TRBD2; DNA: TGCGCCAGCAGCCTTACCGGACTAGCGGGAGGTAGCACGCAGTATTTT; CDR3: CASSLTGLAGGSTQYF
J: TRBJ2-6; V: TRBV6-1; size: NA; D: NA; DNA: TGTGCCAGCAGTGAAGAACTCTCTGGGGCCAACGTCCTGACTTTC; CDR3: CASSEELSGANVLTF
J: TRBJ2-7; V: TRBV11-1; size: NA; D: NA; DNA: TGTGCCAGCAGTCTGCGGAGGACAGCCTACGAGCAGTACTTC; CDR3: CASSLRRTAYEQYF
J: TRBJ2-3; V: TRBV19; size: NA; D: NA; DNA: TGTGCCACCGCTGGAGACAGCACAGATACGCAGTATTTT; CDR3: CATAGDSTDTQYF
J: TRBJ1-2; V: TRBV27; size: NA; D: TRBD1; DNA: TGTGCCAGCAGTTTTGGACAGGCCGCTATCTATGGCTACACCTTC; CDR3: CASSFGQAAIYGYTF
J: TRBJ2-1; V: TRBV28; size: NA; D: NA; DNA: TGTGCCAGCAGTCCCCGAGGAGTCTACAATGAGCAGTTCTTC; CDR3: CASSPRGVYNEQFF
J: TRBJ2-4; V: TRBV7-2; size: NA; D: NA; DNA: TGTGCCAGCAGATCCCCAGGGCACATTCAGTACTTC; CDR3: CASRSPGHIQYF
J: TRBJ1-5; V: TRBV7-9; size: NA; D: NA; DNA: TGTGCCAGCAGCCGTATCTCCGATACAGGGTTAAATCAGCCCCAGCATTTT; CDR3: CASSRISDTGLNQPQHF
J: TRBJ1-6; V: TRBV30; size: NA; D: TRBD1; DNA: TGTGCCAGCACGGGACAGCTGAATTCACCCCTCCACTTT; CDR3: CASTGQLNSPLHF
J: TRBJ1-5; V: TRBV12-5; size: NA; D: NA; DNA: TGTGCTAGTGGTTTGGCAGGTGGCCAGCCCCAGCATTTT; CDR3: CASGLAGGQPQHF
J: TRBJ2-3; V: TRBV19; size: NA; D: TRBD2; DNA: TGTGCCAGTAACACTTTAGCGGGAGGCCTAGATACGCAGTATTTT; CDR3: CASNTLAGGLDTQYF
J: TRBJ1-3; V: TRBV28; size: NA; D: NA; DNA: TGTGCCAGCAGTCGCGGGGGTTCTGGAAACACCATATATTTT; CDR3: CASSRGGSGNTIYF
J: TRBJ1-5; V: TRBV6-2/TRBV6-3; size: NA; D: NA; DNA: TGTGCCAGCAGTTACTCGACCTTCGGAGCCCAGCCCCAGCATTTT; CDR3: CASSYSTFGAQPQHF
J: TRBJ2-3; V: TRBV9; size: NA; D: TRBD2; DNA: TGTGCCAGCAGCCTCGGACTAGCGGGCGGGGATACGCAGTATTTT; CDR3: CASSLGLAGGDTQYF
J: TRBJ2-2; V: TRBV2; size: NA; D: TRBD2; DNA: TGTGCCAGCAGTGACGAGGGAGGGACTAGCGGAACCGGGGAGCTGTTTTTT; CDR3: CASSDEGGTSGTGELFF
J: TRBJ1-4; V: TRBV19; size: NA; D: NA; DNA: TGTGCCAGTAGTAGAGGACTTTTCGGTCAGGGGACTAATGAAAAACTGTTTTTT; CDR3: CASSRGLFGQGTNEKLFF
J: TRBJ2-3; V: TRBV4-1; size: NA; D: NA; DNA: TGCGCCAGCAGCCAAGATCCAACCCAGGGTCGGAGGGACACAGATACGCAGTATTTT; CDR3: CASSQDPTQGRRDTDTQYF
J: TRBJ1-1; V: TRBV5-4; size: NA; D: NA; DNA: TGTGCCAGCAGCCCTCAACCCGAGAGGATGAACACTGAAGCTTTCTTT; CDR3: CASSPQPERMNTEAFF